This TCR beta chain comes out of a study of blood T cell repertoires in COVID-19. Overall study context: COVID-19 samples collected from the United States, Italy and Spain covered acute and convalescent phases. PBMCs, B-cell-depleted T cells, or T cells provided the cDNA or gDNA that made up the material.

This clone was seen more than once but under ten times. V was clipped by 2 bases and J by 4 bases, with 12 bases between them. The CDR3 has 15 amino acids. CDR1 is MNHEY, CDR2 SMNVEV, per germline (reference sequence). Per the original data handling: The authors estimated nucleated cell counts from reference gene primer amplification. Here immunoSEQ multiplex PCR was the method, and the copy in TCRdb shows in-frame clones only, minus some. V and J calls and clone size are copied from that table; D and trimming were computed from the DNA. The table shows around 230,000 clones, with around 80% occurring only once.

The chain employs TRBV27 and TRBJ2-1; tentatively, D is TRBD1 (6 bases). The clonotype comes from a woman between 45 and 60 years old with acute or convalescent COVID-19. The sequencing sample was made of peripheral blood. The DNA of the CDR3 is TGTGCCAGCAGTTTAGTGGCAGGGGCATACAATGAGCAGTTCTTC. This encodes CASSLVAGAYNEQFF.